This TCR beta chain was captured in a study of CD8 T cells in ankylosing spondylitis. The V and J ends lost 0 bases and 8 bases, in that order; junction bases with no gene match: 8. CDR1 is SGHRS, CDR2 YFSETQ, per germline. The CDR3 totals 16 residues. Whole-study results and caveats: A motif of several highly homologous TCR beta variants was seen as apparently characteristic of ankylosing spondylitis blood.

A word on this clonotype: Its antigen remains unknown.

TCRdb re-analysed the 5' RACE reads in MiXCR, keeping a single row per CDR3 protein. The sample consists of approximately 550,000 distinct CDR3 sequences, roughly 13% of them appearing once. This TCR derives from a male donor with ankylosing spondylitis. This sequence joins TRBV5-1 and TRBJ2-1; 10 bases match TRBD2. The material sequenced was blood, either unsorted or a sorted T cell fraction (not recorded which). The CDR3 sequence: CASSLGASGSVDEQFF. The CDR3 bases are TGCGCCAGCAGCTTGGGGGCTAGCGGGAGTGTAGATGAGCAGTTCTTC.